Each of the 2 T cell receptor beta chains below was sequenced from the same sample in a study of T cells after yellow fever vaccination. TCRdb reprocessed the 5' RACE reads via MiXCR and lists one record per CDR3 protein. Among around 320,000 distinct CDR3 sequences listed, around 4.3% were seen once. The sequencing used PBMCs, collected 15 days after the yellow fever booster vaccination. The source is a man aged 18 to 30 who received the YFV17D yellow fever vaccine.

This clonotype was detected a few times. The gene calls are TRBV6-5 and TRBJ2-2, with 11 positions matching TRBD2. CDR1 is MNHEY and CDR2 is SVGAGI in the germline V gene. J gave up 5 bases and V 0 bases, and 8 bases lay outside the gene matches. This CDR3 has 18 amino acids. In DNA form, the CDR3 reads TGTGCCAGCAGTTACTCGGGGCTAGCGGGGGGACGAACCGGGGAGCTGTTTTTT. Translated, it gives CASSYSGLAGGRTGELFF.

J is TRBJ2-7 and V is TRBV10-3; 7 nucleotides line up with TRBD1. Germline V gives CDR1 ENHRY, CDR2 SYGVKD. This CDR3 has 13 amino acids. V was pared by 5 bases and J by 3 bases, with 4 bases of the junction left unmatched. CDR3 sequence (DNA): TGTGCCATCAGTCACAGGGGCCACTACGAGCAGTACGTC. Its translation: CAISHRGHYEQYV.